This TCR beta chain was retrieved from a study of blood T cell repertoires in COVID-19. The CDR3 is made up of 22 amino acids. Germline loops: CDR1 LGHDT, CDR2 YNNKEL (reference sequence). V shed 0 bases, J shed 7 bases, and the junction held 25 bases outside the gene matches. Authors' processing steps: Counts of nucleated cells, estimated from reference gene primer amplification, were obtained. Assay: immunoSEQ multiplex PCR; the TCRdb copy retains only in-frame clones and omits some. That table furnishes V, J and clone size, whereas the DNA furnished D and trimming. Of some 170,000 clones listed, 80% to 85% are singletons.

Sequenced input: peripheral blood. The rearrangement links TRBV3-1 (or the pseudogene TRBV3-2) to TRBJ2-7, with 12 positions matching TRBD2. This TCR came from a woman in her forties with COVID-19, enrolled during active disease. The DNA for the CDR3 is TGTGCCAGCAGCCAAGATCCTCTTACTTGGGCTAGCGGGAGGGCCCTATCACGGGAGCAGTACTTC. Protein product: CASSQDPLTWASGRALSREQYF.